Sequencing of this TCR beta chain was carried out in a study of Ad26.COV2.S vaccination and SARS-CoV-2 variants. Broader study findings: Vaccine recipients showed a spike-specific TCR breadth that was higher than in placebo recipients.

Worth noting for this clone: Its antigen is not identified.

Measured with immunoSEQ multiplex PCR; TCRdb has only the in-frame clones, and not every one. The table lists approximately 300,000 clones, about 85% of them singletons. Stated treatment: around 19 received Ad26.COV2.S at low or high dose, single or two shots; about 5 received placebo; per-sample allocation not given. Sample collection was performed on day 63 after the first vaccine or placebo injection. Boston supplied an adult donor aged 18-55 years. An Ad26 vector carrying the Wuhan-strain SARS-CoV-2 spike served as the vaccine. This receptor was obtained from a person aged 18-60 years who received the Ad26.COV2.S COVID-19 vaccine or a placebo. The sample here was peripheral blood, taken in a trial of Ad26.COV2.S vaccine versus placebo.

The CDR3 loop reads CASSLRGDTEAFF. As DNA, the CDR3 is TGCGCCAGCAGCTTAAGAGGCGACACTGAAGCTTTCTTT. The chain carries TRBV5-1 and TRBJ1-1, with D unresolved. V was clipped by 2 bases and J by 3 bases, with 8 bases between them. Germline values: CDR1 SGHRS, CDR2 YFSETQ. The CDR3 totals 13 residues.